A single sample gave rise to the 9 T cell receptor beta chains below, sequenced in a study of cytomegalovirus exposure and HLA in healthy donors. The PCR had 60 Vbeta and 13 Jbeta primers. Repertoires were generated with immunoSEQ multiplex PCR, while TCRdb's copy carries only in-frame clones and drops some. The table shows 95,000 to 100,000 clones, with around 67% occurring only once. Sequenced sample: PBMCs. The origin of the receptors is a male donor in good health and CMV-seronegative.

The CDR3 DNA reads as TGTGCCAGCAGTTGGACTAGCGGGCCCTACGAGCAGTACTTC. Protein product: CASSWTSGPYEQYF. The chain carries TRBV6-1 and TRBJ2-7; TRBD2 matches 11 bases. The V segment lost 5 bases and the J segment 2 bases; nucleotides outside the gene matches: 2. Germline CDR1 is MNHNS and CDR2 is SASEGT. This CDR3 region has 14 residues.

In DNA, the CDR3 is TGCGCCAGCAGCCAAGAGCCCGGTGGTAGCGGGCCCACAGATACGCAGTATTTT. Translated: CASSQEPGGSGPTDTQYF. J is TRBJ2-3 and V is TRBV4-1, with 7 bases aligning to TRBD2. CDR1 and CDR2 from the germline V gene are MGHRA and YSYEKL. The CDR3 sequence is 18 residues long. V shed 0 bases and J 2 bases; nucleotides not matched to a gene: 11.

V usage is TRBV6-1 and J usage is TRBJ2-7; 9 nucleotides match TRBD1. Germline lookup yields CDR1 MNHNS and CDR2 SASEGT. The V and J ends lost 4 bases and 4 bases, in that order; junction bases with no gene match: 8. This CDR3 is 15 amino acids long. The CDR3 sequence is CASSVQRDRVYEQYF. DNA of the CDR3: TGTGCCAGCAGTGTTCAGCGGGACAGGGTGTACGAGCAGTACTTC.

The chain is built from TRBV27 and TRBJ2-7; the match to TRBD1 covers 11 bases. The CDR3 contains 14 residues. Germline V CDR1 and CDR2: MNHEY, SMNVEV (reference sequence). J gave up 3 bases and V 6 bases, and 4 bases lay outside the gene matches. DNA of the CDR3: TGTGCCAGCAGGGGACAGGGGGTTGGCTACGAGCAGTACTTC. The encoded protein is CASRGQGVGYEQYF.

J is TRBJ1-1 and V is TRBV9; D is uncertain. Trimming took off 0 bases at V and 1 base at J, with 10 bases between the two ends. This CDR3 has 15 residues. CDR1 SGDLS and CDR2 YYNGEE come from the germline V gene. The CDR3 DNA is TGTGCCAGCAGCGTAGGAATAGGAGGGAACACTGAAGCTTTCTTT. This encodes CASSVGIGGNTEAFF.

The chain has TRBV6-6 and TRBJ2-1; TRBD2 matches 8 bases. Germline V gene lookup returns CDR1 MNHNY and CDR2 SVGAGI (reference sequence). V was pared by 7 bases and J by 8 bases, with 16 bases of the junction left unmatched. The CDR3 runs to 16 residues. For the CDR3, the DNA is TGTGCCAGCAAGGGTCGGGAGGGGGGGAGTAGGGATGAGCAGTTCTTC. This codes for CASKGREGGSRDEQFF.

This sequence joins TRBV27 and TRBJ1-3; tentatively, D is TRBD1 (5 bases). The V end lost 11 bases, the J end lost 0 bases, and 14 bases lay between the germline ends. Germline CDR1 is MNHEY and CDR2 is SMNVEV (reference sequence). The CDR3 consists of 14 residues. The CDR3 here is CAGPQGSSGNTIYF. DNA of the CDR3: TGTGCCGGACCTCAGGGTAGCTCTGGAAACACCATATATTTT.

This sequence joins TRBV5-1 and TRBJ2-7; tentatively, D is TRBD2 (6 bases). Germline CDR1 and CDR2: SGHRS and YFSETQ. V lost 3 bases and J 0 bases, leaving 16 bases between the germline ends. The CDR3 consists of 16 residues. The CDR3 coding sequence is TGCGCCAGCAGCTCCGCCCGGGGGAGCGTCTCCTACGAGCAGTACTTC. Translating it yields CASSSARGSVSYEQYF.

This chain joins TRBV29-1 and TRBJ1-2; 9 nucleotides agree with TRBD1. The V and J ends lost 6 bases and 2 bases, in that order; junction bases with no gene match: 4. CDR3 length: 13 residues. The germline gives CDR1 SQVTM, CDR2 ANQGSEA. In nucleotides, the CDR3 is TGCAGCGTGAACGACAGGGGGAACTATGGCTACACCTTC. Translating gives CSVNDRGNYGYTF. The full variable domain, its missing parts supplied by reference TRBV29-1 and TRBJ1-2, is SAVISQKPSRDICQRGTSLTIQCQVDSQVTMMFWYRQQPGQSLTLIATANQGSEATYESGFVIDKFPISRPNLTFSTLTVSNMSPEDSSIYLCSVNDRGNYGYTFGSGTRLTVV.